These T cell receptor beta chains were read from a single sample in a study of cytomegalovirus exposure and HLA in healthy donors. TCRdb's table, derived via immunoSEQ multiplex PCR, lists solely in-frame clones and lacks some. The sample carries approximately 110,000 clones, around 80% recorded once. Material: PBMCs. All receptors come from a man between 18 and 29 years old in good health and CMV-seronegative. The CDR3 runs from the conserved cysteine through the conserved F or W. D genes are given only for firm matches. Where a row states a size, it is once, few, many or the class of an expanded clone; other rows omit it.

TGTGCCAGCAGCGTTCGGGGGGATCCCACAGATACGCAGTATTTT	CASSVRGDPTDTQYF	NA	TRBD2	TRBV9	TRBJ2-3
TGTGCCAGCAGCCCTAGGGGGGGGGACGGATCCATTCAGTACTTC	CASSPRGGDGSIQYF	NA	NA	TRBV7-2	TRBJ2-4
TGCGCCAGCAGCCAAGATGCGGGGGATGAGGGGTATGAGCAGTTCTTC	CASSQDAGDEGYEQFF	NA	TRBD2	TRBV4-3	TRBJ2-1
TGTGCCAGCAGTCCTACCGGGACAGGGCTCGAGCAGTACTTC	CASSPTGTGLEQYF	once	TRBD1	TRBV6-1	TRBJ2-7
TGCAGCGTGGCAGTAGCGGGAGTAGACAATGAGCAGTTCTTC	CSVAVAGVDNEQFF	NA	TRBD2	TRBV29-1	TRBJ2-1
TGTGCCAGCAGCTCACAGGACGGGCTCTATGGCTACACCTTC	CASSSQDGLYGYTF	NA	NA	TRBV5-6	TRBJ1-2
TGTGCCAGCAGTGACTCACTAGCGGGCTACAATGAGCAGTTCTTC	CASSDSLAGYNEQFF	medium-sized	TRBD2	TRBV6-4	TRBJ2-1
TGTGCCAGCAGCCAAGTAGCGGGAGTGGTAGATACGCAGTATTTT	CASSQVAGVVDTQYF	NA	TRBD2	TRBV14	TRBJ2-3
TGTGCCAGCAGTTTAAACCGGAGGGCCAGCACAGATACGCAGTATTTT	CASSLNRRASTDTQYF	once	NA	TRBV27	TRBJ2-3
TGTGCCAGCAGCGGAGGAGATCAGCCCCAGCATTTT	CASSGGDQPQHF	NA	NA	TRBV7-3	TRBJ1-5
TGCGCCAGCAGCCAAGAGGTCCAGGGAAAGAGGCACGAGCAGTACTTC	CASSQEVQGKRHEQYF	NA	NA	TRBV4-1	TRBJ2-7
TGTGCCAGCAGCCAAACCGACCGCAGGGACAGGGGGTTTTTTGGAAACACCATATATTTT	CASSQTDRRDRGFFGNTIYF	NA	TRBD1	TRBV4-2	TRBJ1-3
TGTGCCAGCAGCTTAGGGCAGTTGGAGCAGTACTTC	CASSLGQLEQYF	NA	NA	TRBV11-1	TRBJ2-7
TGTGCCAGCAGTACCGACCCCGACTCCTACGAGCAGTACTTC	CASSTDPDSYEQYF	NA	NA	TRBV27	TRBJ2-7
TGTGCCAGCACCCGTTATGGGTTACAGGGTTCGGACACTGAAGCTTTCTTT	CASTRYGLQGSDTEAFF	NA	NA	TRBV27	TRBJ1-1
TGTGCCAGCAGCTTAGAGGTCTGGGGGGGCGAGCAGTACTTC	CASSLEVWGGEQYF	NA	TRBD2	TRBV7-2	TRBJ2-7
TGTGCCAGCAGCCCCCCCCTGCTAGCGGGAGGACGCTACGAGCAGTACTTC	CASSPPLLAGGRYEQYF	NA	TRBD2	TRBV28	TRBJ2-7
TGTGCCAGCAGCTTAGCGGGGAGGGTAGACGAGCAGTTCTTC	CASSLAGRVDEQFF	NA	TRBD2	TRBV7-2	TRBJ2-1
TGCGCCAGCAGCCCCGGCGGGAGTTCCTACGAGCAGTACTTC	CASSPGGSSYEQYF	once	TRBD2	TRBV5-1	TRBJ2-7
TGTGCCAGCAGCCAAGATTGGGACTTTGACACTGAAGCTTTCTTT	CASSQDWDFDTEAFF	NA	NA	TRBV4-2	TRBJ1-1
TGTGCCAGCAGTTTAGCGCCAAAGAGTTCCTACGAGCAGTACTTC	CASSLAPKSSYEQYF	NA	NA	TRBV27	TRBJ2-7
TGCGCCAGCAGCCAAGCCGTGGGACAGGTCACCTACGAGCAGTACTTC	CASSQAVGQVTYEQYF	NA	TRBD1	TRBV4-1	TRBJ2-7
TGTGCCAGCAGTGAAGCTAGCGATGGCACCGGGGAGCTGTTTTTT	CASSEASDGTGELFF	NA	NA	TRBV6-4	TRBJ2-2
TGTGCCAGCAGTTTGGGGCAGGGGGTATCCTACGAGCAGTACTTC	CASSLGQGVSYEQYF	NA	TRBD1	TRBV28	TRBJ2-7
TGTGCCAGCAGTCAGAGGGTGGGTACCTCAGGCTACGAGCAGTACTTC	CASSQRVGTSGYEQYF	NA	NA	TRBV27	TRBJ2-7
TGTGCCTGGAGGATAGGCGGGTTTGAAAAACTGTTTTTT	CAWRIGGFEKLFF	NA	NA	TRBV30	TRBJ1-4
TGCAGCGTTGAATATTGGGGGGAGCGGCAGGGAGGCTACGAGCAGTACTTC	CSVEYWGERQGGYEQYF	NA	NA	TRBV29-1	TRBJ2-7
TGTGCCAGCAGTGAACTCCGGGACAGGGGGCGCTCACCGACGGGTGGCTACACCTTC	CASSELRDRGRSPTGGYTF	NA	TRBD1	TRBV2	TRBJ1-2
TGCGCCAGCAGCCAGGGACAGCCGAACACTGAAGCTTTCTTT	CASSQGQPNTEAFF	NA	TRBD1	TRBV5-1	TRBJ1-1
TGCGCCAGCAGCGCTACAGGGGAAGTTGGCTCCTACAATGAGCAGTTCTTC	CASSATGEVGSYNEQFF	NA	TRBD1	TRBV5-1	TRBJ2-1
TGTGCCATCAGCCCCAGGGGGACTAGCGGGAACGATGAGCAGTTCTTC	CAISPRGTSGNDEQFF	NA	TRBD2	TRBV10-3	TRBJ2-1
TGTGCCAGCAGCCTCGGGACAGGGGGCATGTACGAGCAGTACTTC	CASSLGTGGMYEQYF	once	TRBD1	TRBV7-3	TRBJ2-7
TGTGCCAGCAGGGGAGGGAACATCTACAATGAGCAGTTCTTC	CASRGGNIYNEQFF	NA	TRBD2	TRBV6-1	TRBJ2-1
TGTGCCAGCAGCTCTAGACTAGCCGGGGATACGCAGTATTTT	CASSSRLAGDTQYF	NA	TRBD2	TRBV7-6	TRBJ2-3
TGTGCCAGCAGCACAACACCGAACACTGAAGCTTTCTTT	CASSTTPNTEAFF	few	NA	TRBV7-6	TRBJ1-1
TGTGCCAGCTCACCATCAGTCAATGAGCAGTTCTTC	CASSPSVNEQFF	NA	NA	TRBV18	TRBJ2-1
TGTGCCAGCAGCCGCTGGGGGCGGGAGGGCACAGATACGCAGTATTTT	CASSRWGREGTDTQYF	NA	TRBD2	TRBV27	TRBJ2-3
TGTGCCAGCAGCCCATCTGGAGTTGTATACGAGCAGTACTTC	CASSPSGVVYEQYF	NA	NA	TRBV6-6	TRBJ2-7
TGCGCCAGCAGTGAGAGGCTCGGAGGTGGCTACACCTTC	CASSERLGGGYTF	NA	NA	TRBV10-1	TRBJ1-2
TGTGCCAGCAGTCCAAGTGTGGGCAACAGGGAGGGGAATGGCTACACCTTC	CASSPSVGNREGNGYTF	NA	NA	TRBV27	TRBJ1-2
TGTGCCAGTAAGGGCGGGACAGGGTTAACCGGGGAGCTGTTTTTT	CASKGGTGLTGELFF	NA	TRBD1	TRBV19	TRBJ2-2
TGTGCCAGCAGTTTGGGACTAGTATACGAGCAGTACTTC	CASSLGLVYEQYF	NA	TRBD2	TRBV6-1	TRBJ2-7
TGTGCCAGCGGATCCCAGCGGGGGGGGCAGTTCTTC	CASGSQRGGQFF	NA	TRBD2	TRBV7-2	TRBJ2-1
TGTGCCAGCAGCACCGGGACAATCAGTGAAGCTTTCTTT	CASSTGTISEAFF	NA	NA	TRBV7-2	TRBJ1-1
TGTGCCAGCAGTTCCGGGACAGGACCCTACGAGCAGTACTTC	CASSSGTGPYEQYF	NA	TRBD1	TRBV6-4	TRBJ2-7
TGCGCCAGCAGCCAAAACAGGTTCCTCAATCAGCCCCAGCATTTT	CASSQNRFLNQPQHF	NA	NA	TRBV4-3	TRBJ1-5
TGTGCCAGCAGCCCCCAACAGCCGGGGGGCGGCTATGGCTACACCTTC	CASSPQQPGGGYGYTF	NA	NA	TRBV7-2	TRBJ1-2
TGTGCTAGTGGCCCCCGGGACAGTAGAGAGACCCAGTACTTC	CASGPRDSRETQYF	NA	TRBD1	TRBV12-5	TRBJ2-5
TGTGCCAGCAGTGCCAGGGTAGGGGTCACAGATACGCAGTATTTT	CASSARVGVTDTQYF	NA	NA	TRBV6-1	TRBJ2-3